These 25 T cell receptor beta chains share one sample of origin, sequenced in a study of OX40 agonist ivuxolimab in advanced cancers. The assay was immunoSEQ multiplex PCR, and TCRdb's table has in-frame clones only and misses some. The profile shows about 61,000 clones, 80% to 90% of them singletons. The sequences come from CD4+ or CD8+ T cells sorted from blood, collected in a trial of the OX40 agonist ivuxolimab. The receptors stem from an adult with an advanced solid tumor such as melanoma, head and neck, liver or kidney cancer.

Only a few counts were recorded for this clone. Here the CDR3 reads CAWGWRASSGNTIYF. The CDR3 DNA reads TGTGCCTGGGGGTGGAGGGCCAGCTCTGGAAACACCATATATTTT. This chain connects TRBV30 to TRBJ1-3; D not certain. Trimming took off 5 bases at V and 0 bases at J, with 14 bases between the two ends. This CDR3 spans 15 amino acids. The V gene's germline CDR1 is GTSNPN and CDR2 SVGIG (reference sequence).

This rearrangement joins TRBV30 to TRBJ2-3; the match to TRBD2 covers 11 bases. This CDR3 is built from 15 residues. V trimming: 6 bases; J trimming: 0 bases; junction bases outside the gene matches: 5. CDR1 is GTSNPN and CDR2 is SVGIG in the germline V gene (reference sequence). The CDR3 reads CACASGRLSTDTQYF. The CDR3 nucleotides read TGTGCCTGCGCTAGCGGGAGGCTGAGCACAGATACGCAGTATTTT.

This chain joins TRBV6-5 and TRBJ2-3, with TRBD2 as a possible D gene (6 bases). V lost 7 bases and J lost 2, with 7 bases in between. Germline CDR1 MNHEY, CDR2 SVGAGI. This CDR3 is 12 amino acids long. The CDR3 sequence: CASTGDTDTQYF. The CDR3 DNA reads TGTGCCAGCACGGGGGACACAGATACGCAGTATTTT.

The chain employs TRBV4-2 and TRBJ2-6; D uncertain. The CDR3 is 18 amino acids. Trimming removed 5 bases at V and 16 bases at J, with 33 bases between. The germline V gene has CDR1 LGHNA and CDR2 YNFKEQ. CDR3 in amino acids: CASSFGTKGYKSGQRLTF. CDR3 bases: TGTGCCAGCAGCTTCGGCACCAAAGGTTACAAGTCGGGCCAACGTCTGACTTTC.

This rearrangement joins TRBV30 to TRBJ1-5, with TRBD1 as a possible D gene (6 bases). The CDR3 is made up of 16 amino acids. Germline V gene sequence: CDR1 GTSNPN, CDR2 SVGIG (reference sequence). V was trimmed by 3 bases and J by 9 bases, leaving 24 bases between them. CDR3 nucleotides: TGTGCCTGGAGCACCCGGGGGGCAGTCAGAAATGCGCCCCAGCATTTT. Protein: CAWSTRGAVRNAPQHF.

The gene calls are TRBV5-5 and TRBJ2-2; D is tentatively TRBD1 or TRBD2 (6 bases each). Germline CDR1 is SGHKS and CDR2 is YYEKEE (reference sequence). The CDR3 covers 18 residues. Trimming cost V 2 bases and J 4 bases, with 21 bases left between them. In nucleotides, the CDR3 is TGTGCCAGCAGCTTCTCTCCCCCGGGGGCACGTAGCACCGGGGAGCTGTTTTTT. Translating it yields CASSFSPPGARSTGELFF.

The V call is TRBV5-5, the J call TRBJ2-5; TRBD1 agrees at 11 bases. CDR1 and CDR2 from the germline V gene are SGHKS and YYEKEE (reference sequence). CDR3 size: 15 residues. The V segment lost 1 base and the J segment 5 bases; nucleotides outside the gene matches: 4. The CDR3 region is CASSLRTGGGETQYF. The CDR3 DNA sequence: TGTGCCAGCAGCTTGAGGACAGGGGGCGGGGAGACCCAGTACTTC.

This rearrangement joins TRBV28 to TRBJ2-2; 7 nucleotides line up with TRBD2. Germline V gives CDR1 MDHEN, CDR2 SYDVKM. After removal of 1 base from V and 5 bases from J, the junction contained 4 bases not matched to a gene. The CDR3 is made up of 15 amino acids. CDR3 bases: TGTGCCAGCAGTTTATTGCAGGGAGGGACCGGGGAGCTGTTTTTT. It translates to CASSLLQGGTGELFF. Based on the CDR3 plus reference TRBV28 and TRBJ2-2, the full variable domain is DVKVTQSSRYLVKRTGEKVFLECVQDMDHENMFWYRQDPGLGLRLIYFSYDVKMKEKGDIPEGYSVSREKKERFSLILESASTNQTSMYLCASSLLQGGTGELFFGEGSRLTVL.

The chain has TRBV5-6 and TRBJ1-5; D ambiguous. V was trimmed by 2 bases and J by 7 bases, leaving 10 bases between them. CDR1 is SGHDT, CDR2 YYEEEE, per germline. This CDR3 comprises 13 residues. This CDR3 reads CASSLDGGQPQHF. CDR3 DNA sequence: TGTGCCAGCAGCTTAGATGGTGGGCAGCCCCAGCATTTT.

The count of this clone is one. The rearrangement links TRBV6-6 to TRBJ1-2; no reliable D call. Per germline, CDR1 MNHNY and CDR2 SVGAGI (reference sequence). This CDR3 is 14 amino acids long. Trimming took 0 bases from V and 7 from J, leaving 12 bases between them. CDR3 DNA: TGTGCCAGCAGTTACTCGAGCCGCGACGGTGGCTACACCTTC. It encodes CASSYSSRDGGYTF.

The V gene is TRBV5-4, the J gene TRBJ2-3, with 11 bases identical to TRBD2. J gave up 4 bases and V 1 base, and 8 bases lay outside the gene matches. Germline V gives CDR1 SGHNT, CDR2 YYREEE (reference sequence). The CDR3 totals 17 residues. CDR3 sequence: CASSLMFGTSGADTQYF. The DNA for the CDR3 is TGTGCCAGCAGCTTGATGTTCGGGACTAGCGGCGCAGATACGCAGTATTTT.

For the CDR3, the DNA is TGTGCCAGCAGCTTAGGGGGGACAGGGGGCATTAGGAATGAGCAGTTCTTC. Translated, it gives CASSLGGTGGIRNEQFF. The V and J genes are TRBV7-6 and TRBJ2-1, with 12 bases that match TRBD1. V lost 1 base to trimming and J lost 7 bases; unmatched junction nucleotides: 8. This CDR3 region has 17 residues. Germline CDR1 SGHVS, CDR2 FNYEAQ. Full variable domain (remainder filled in from reference TRBV7-6 and TRBJ2-1): GAGVSQSPRYKVTKRGQDVALRCDPISGHVSLYWYRQALGQGPEFLTYFNYEAQQDKSGLPNDRFSAERPEGSISTLTIQRTEQRDSAMYRCASSLGGTGGIRNEQFFGPGTRLTVL.

In nucleotides, the CDR3 is TGTGCCAGCAGTGATTATGGGTGGAATGGCTACACCTTC. Its protein is CASSDYGWNGYTF. The chain links TRBV6-5 to TRBJ1-2; no firm D call. The ends were cut back, 5 bases at V and 6 bases at J, with 13 bases in the middle. The CDR3 extends over 13 amino acids. Germline values: CDR1 MNHEY, CDR2 SVGAGI.

The chain combines TRBV7-9 with TRBJ2-1; no clear D. Deletions cut 0 bases from V and 7 bases from J, with 10 bases between. Germline lookup yields CDR1 SEHNR and CDR2 FQNEAQ (reference sequence). The CDR3 totals 14 residues. CDR3 in amino acids: CASSLASVINEQFF. CDR3 nucleotides: TGTGCCAGCAGCTTAGCCAGTGTTATTAATGAGCAGTTCTTC.

The V gene is TRBV4-3, the J gene TRBJ2-1; D unresolved. CDR1 and CDR2 from the germline V gene are LGHNA and YSLEER. V gave up 7 bases and J gave up 7 bases, with 8 bases separating them. The CDR3 has 11 amino acids. The CDR3 loop is CASKGNNEQFF. CDR3 in DNA: TGCGCCAGCAAAGGTAATAATGAGCAGTTCTTC.

For this clone: The junction does not match germline at one end; this may be a read error. Other DNA sequences in this specimen translate into the identical CDR3. The gene calls are TRBV7-9 and TRBJ2-7; D unresolved. The CDR3 extends over 14 amino acids. Looked up from germline, CDR1 is SEHNR and CDR2 is FQNEAQ (reference sequence). DNA of the CDR3: TGTGCCAGCAGCTTAGTTCCAGTCTCCTACGAGCAGTATTTC. Its protein product is CASSLVPVSYEQYF.

The chain has TRBV28 and TRBJ1-2, with 7 bases fitting TRBD1. V shed 6 bases, J shed 3 bases, and the junction held 4 bases outside the gene matches. This CDR3 comprises 13 residues. CDR1 is MDHEN and CDR2 is SYDVKM in the germline V gene. The CDR3 loop reads CASSLRGDYGYTF. DNA of the CDR3: TGTGCCAGCAGCCTCAGGGGGGACTATGGCTACACCTTC.

The chain uses TRBV7-8 and TRBJ1-2, with D hard to call. Germline CDR1 SGHVS, CDR2 FQNEAQ. There are 14 residues in the CDR3. The V end was cut by 2 bases, the J end by 2 bases, with 9 bases between. This CDR3 is CASSLSRGNYGYTF. Written as DNA, the CDR3 is TGTGCCAGCAGCTTATCACGGGGAAACTATGGCTACACCTTC.

V gene TRBV5-1 combines with J gene TRBJ2-7; no definite D call. This CDR3 comprises 14 residues. The V and J ends lost 2 bases and 0 bases respectively, with 9 bases between them. Germline V gene data show CDR1 as SGHRS and CDR2 as YFSETQ. The CDR3 reads CASSFDAASYEQYF. CDR3 sequence (DNA): TGCGCCAGCAGCTTCGACGCGGCCTCCTACGAGCAGTACTTC.

V and J are TRBV4-3 and TRBJ1-2, with D tentatively TRBD1 (6 bases). Germline loops: CDR1 LGHNA, CDR2 YSLEER. The V end was cut by 4 bases, the J end by 8 bases, with 20 bases between. CDR3 length: 15 amino acids. CDR3 in DNA: TGCGCCAGCAGCCCGACCACAGGGACGATCGGGGGCTACACCTTC. This encodes CASSPTTGTIGGYTF.

V is TRBV28 and J is TRBJ2-3, with 8 nucleotides matching TRBD2. This CDR3 has 15 residues. The ends lost 7 bases at V and 7 bases at J; junction bases unmatched: 13. Germline V CDR1 and CDR2: MDHEN, SYDVKM. DNA of the CDR3: TGTGCCAGCATAGGAGCGGGAGCTGCCACGAATACGCAGTATTTT. This translates into CASIGAGAATNTQYF.

This CDR3 is CASSLPPTGGGETQYF. In DNA, the CDR3 is TGTGCCAGCAGCTTGCCTCCAACAGGGGGCGGGGAGACCCAGTACTTC. The chain has TRBV5-5 and TRBJ2-5, with 9 bases that match TRBD1. Germline V gene lookup returns CDR1 SGHKS and CDR2 YYEKEE (reference sequence). J lost 5 bases, V lost 1 base, and 9 bases had no gene match. The CDR3 length is 16 residues.

A single count supports this clone. The genes are TRBV11-3 and TRBJ2-2; the match to TRBD1 covers 11 bases. The germline CDR1 and CDR2 sequences are SGHNT and YENEEA. This CDR3 has 14 residues. The J segment lost 6 bases and the V segment lost 9 bases, leaving 6 bases of the junction unmatched. The CDR3 DNA is TGTGCCAGTAGGACAGGGGGCTCGTCCGGGGAGCTGTTTTTT. Its translation: CASRTGGSSGELFF.

This sequence joins TRBV29-1 and TRBJ2-1; D may be TRBD2 (7 bases). CDR1 is SQVTM and CDR2 is ANQGSEA in the germline V gene. CDR3 size: 16 residues. Trimming stripped 7 bases from V and 6 bases from J, with 25 bases between. The CDR3 DNA is TGCAGCGGCCGACCGCGGGGGCGCGGGAGAATCAATGAGCAGTTCTTC. Protein: CSGRPRGRGRINEQFF.

CDR3 protein: CASSFGTSGASTDTQYF. The CDR3 coding sequence is TGCGCCAGCAGCTTCGGGACTAGCGGGGCGAGCACAGATACGCAGTATTTT. The chain joins TRBV4-3 to TRBJ2-3; TRBD2 agrees at 13 bases. This CDR3 is built from 17 residues. V was pared by 5 bases and J by 0 bases, with 5 bases of the junction left unmatched. Germline V gene sequence: CDR1 LGHNA, CDR2 YSLEER.